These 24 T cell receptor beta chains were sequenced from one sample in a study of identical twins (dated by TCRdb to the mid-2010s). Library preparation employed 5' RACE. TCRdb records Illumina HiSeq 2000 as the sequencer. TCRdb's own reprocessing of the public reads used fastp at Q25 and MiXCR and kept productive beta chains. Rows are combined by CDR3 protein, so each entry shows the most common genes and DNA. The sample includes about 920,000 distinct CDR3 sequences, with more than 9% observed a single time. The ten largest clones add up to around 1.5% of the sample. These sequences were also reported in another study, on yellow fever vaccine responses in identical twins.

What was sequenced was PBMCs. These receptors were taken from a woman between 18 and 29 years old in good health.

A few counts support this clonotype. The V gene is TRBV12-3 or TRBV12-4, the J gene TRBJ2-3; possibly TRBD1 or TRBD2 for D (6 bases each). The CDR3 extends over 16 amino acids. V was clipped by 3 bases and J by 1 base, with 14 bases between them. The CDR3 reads CASSFWGAGGTDTQYF. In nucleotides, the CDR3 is TGTGCCAGCAGTTTTTGGGGGGCCGGGGGCACAGATACGCAGTATTTT.

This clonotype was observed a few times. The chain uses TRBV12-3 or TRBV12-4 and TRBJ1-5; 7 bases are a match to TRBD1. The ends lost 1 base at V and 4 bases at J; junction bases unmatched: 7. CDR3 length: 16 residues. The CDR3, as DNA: TGTGCCAGCAGTTTAGGGTCAGGGGGGAAGAATCAGCCCCAGCATTTT. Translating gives CASSLGSGGKNQPQHF.

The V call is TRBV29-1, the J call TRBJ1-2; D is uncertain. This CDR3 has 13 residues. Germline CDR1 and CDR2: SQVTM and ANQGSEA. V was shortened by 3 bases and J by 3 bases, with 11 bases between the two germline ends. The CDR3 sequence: CSVDEPVHYGYTF. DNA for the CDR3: TGCAGCGTTGATGAGCCGGTACACTATGGCTACACCTTC.

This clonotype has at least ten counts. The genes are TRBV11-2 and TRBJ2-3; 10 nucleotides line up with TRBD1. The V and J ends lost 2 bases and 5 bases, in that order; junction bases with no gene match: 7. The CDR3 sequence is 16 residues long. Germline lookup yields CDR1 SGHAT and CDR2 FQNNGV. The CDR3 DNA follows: TGTGCCAGCAGCTTACGACAGGGGGCCTCGGGAGATACGCAGTATTTT. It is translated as CASSLRQGASGDTQYF.

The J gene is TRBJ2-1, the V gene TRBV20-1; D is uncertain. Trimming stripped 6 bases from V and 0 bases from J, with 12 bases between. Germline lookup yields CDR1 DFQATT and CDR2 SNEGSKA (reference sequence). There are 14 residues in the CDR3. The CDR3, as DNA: TGCAGTGCCGTTGAGGTGAGCTCCTACAATGAGCAGTTCTTC. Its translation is CSAVEVSSYNEQFF.

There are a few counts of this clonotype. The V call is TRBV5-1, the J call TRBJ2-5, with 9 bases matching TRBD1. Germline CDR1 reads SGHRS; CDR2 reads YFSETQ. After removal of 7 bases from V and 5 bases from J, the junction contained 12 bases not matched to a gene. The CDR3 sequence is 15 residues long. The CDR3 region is CASSAGTGNMETQYF. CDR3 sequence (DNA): TGCGCCAGCTCTGCCGGGACAGGGAATATGGAGACCCAGTACTTC.

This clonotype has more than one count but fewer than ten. The CDR3 sequence: CASSGIDTDTQYF. In DNA, the CDR3 is TGTGCCAGCAGTGGTATAGATACAGATACGCAGTATTTT. The V and J genes are TRBV2 and TRBJ2-3; D ambiguous. This CDR3 has 13 residues. V lost 4 bases and J 3 bases, leaving 8 bases between the germline ends. Germline V gives CDR1 SNHLY, CDR2 FYNNEI. Full variable domain (outside the CDR3, taken from reference TRBV2 and TRBJ2-3): EPEVTQTPSHQVTQMGQEVILRCVPISNHLYFYWYRQILGQKVEFLVSFYNNEISEKSEIFDDQFSVERPDGSNFTLKIRSTKLEDSAMYFCASSGIDTDTQYFGPGTRLTVL.

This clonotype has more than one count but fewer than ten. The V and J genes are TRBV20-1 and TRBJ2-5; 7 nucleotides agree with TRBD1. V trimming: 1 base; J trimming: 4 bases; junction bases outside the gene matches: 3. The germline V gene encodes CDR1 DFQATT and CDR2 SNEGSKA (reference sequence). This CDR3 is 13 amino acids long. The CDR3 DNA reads TGCAGTGCTAGAGTTCCAGGGGGAGAGACCCAGTACTTC. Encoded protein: CSARVPGGETQYF.

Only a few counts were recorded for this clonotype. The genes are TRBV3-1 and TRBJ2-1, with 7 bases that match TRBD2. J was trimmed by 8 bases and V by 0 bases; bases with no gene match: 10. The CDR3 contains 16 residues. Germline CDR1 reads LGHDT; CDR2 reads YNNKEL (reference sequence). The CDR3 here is CASSQEGGRAIYEQFF. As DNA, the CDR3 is TGTGCCAGCAGCCAAGAAGGAGGGAGGGCCATCTATGAGCAGTTCTTC.

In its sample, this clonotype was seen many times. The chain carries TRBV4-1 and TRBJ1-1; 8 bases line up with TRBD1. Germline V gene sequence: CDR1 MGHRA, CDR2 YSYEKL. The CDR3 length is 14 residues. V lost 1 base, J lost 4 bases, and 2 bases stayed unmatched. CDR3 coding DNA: TGCGCCAGCAGCCAAGTAGACAGGGGCACTGAAGCTTTCTTT. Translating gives CASSQVDRGTEAFF.

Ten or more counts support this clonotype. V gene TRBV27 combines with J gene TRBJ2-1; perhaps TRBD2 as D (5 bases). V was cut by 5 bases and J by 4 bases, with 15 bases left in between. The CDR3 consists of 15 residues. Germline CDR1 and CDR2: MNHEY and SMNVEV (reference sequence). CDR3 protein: CASSRRWGAYNEQFF. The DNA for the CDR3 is TGTGCCAGCAGTAGGAGGTGGGGAGCTTACAATGAGCAGTTCTTC.

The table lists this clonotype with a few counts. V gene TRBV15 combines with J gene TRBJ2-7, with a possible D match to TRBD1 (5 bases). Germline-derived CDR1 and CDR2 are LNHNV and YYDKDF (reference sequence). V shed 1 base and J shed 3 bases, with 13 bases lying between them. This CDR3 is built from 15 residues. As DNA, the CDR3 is TGTGCCACCAGCAGAGGTCCTCGAGACAGCTACGAGCAGTACTTC. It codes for CATSRGPRDSYEQYF.

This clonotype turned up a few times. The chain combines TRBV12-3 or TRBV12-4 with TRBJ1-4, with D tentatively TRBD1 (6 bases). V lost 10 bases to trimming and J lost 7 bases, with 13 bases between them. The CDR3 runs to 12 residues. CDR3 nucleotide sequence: TGTGCCACACAGGGTGGTGGTGAAAAACTGTTTTTT. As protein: CATQGGGEKLFF.

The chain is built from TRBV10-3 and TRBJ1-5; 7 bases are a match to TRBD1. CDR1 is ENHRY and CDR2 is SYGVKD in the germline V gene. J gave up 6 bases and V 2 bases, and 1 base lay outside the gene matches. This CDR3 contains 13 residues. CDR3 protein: CAISEQGVQPQHF. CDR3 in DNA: TGTGCCATCAGTGAGCAGGGGGTTCAGCCCCAGCATTTT.

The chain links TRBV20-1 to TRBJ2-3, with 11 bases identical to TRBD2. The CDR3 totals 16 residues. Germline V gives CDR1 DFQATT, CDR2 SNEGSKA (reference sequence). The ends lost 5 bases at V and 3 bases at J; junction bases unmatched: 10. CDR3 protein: CSAPAPLAGGTDTQYF. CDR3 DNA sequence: TGCAGTGCTCCTGCCCCCCTAGCGGGAGGAACAGATACGCAGTATTTT.

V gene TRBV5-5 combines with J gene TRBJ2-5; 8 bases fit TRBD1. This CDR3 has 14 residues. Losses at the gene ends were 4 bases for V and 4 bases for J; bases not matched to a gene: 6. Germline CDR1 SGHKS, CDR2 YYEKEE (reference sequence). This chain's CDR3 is CASSKGQVLETQYF. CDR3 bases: TGTGCCAGCAGCAAGGGACAGGTTTTAGAGACCCAGTACTTC.

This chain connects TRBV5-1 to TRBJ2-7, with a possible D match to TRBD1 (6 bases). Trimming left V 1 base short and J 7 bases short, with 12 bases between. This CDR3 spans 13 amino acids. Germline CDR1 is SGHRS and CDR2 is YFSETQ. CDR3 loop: CASSLTGPGEQYV. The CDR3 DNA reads TGCGCCAGCAGCTTGACAGGGCCGGGGGAGCAGTACGTC.

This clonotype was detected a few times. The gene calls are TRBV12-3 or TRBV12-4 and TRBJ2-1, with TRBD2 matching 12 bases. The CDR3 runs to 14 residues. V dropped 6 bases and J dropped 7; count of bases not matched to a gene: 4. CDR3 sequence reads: CASRTSGRKNEQFF. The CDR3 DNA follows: TGTGCCAGCAGAACTAGCGGGAGGAAGAATGAGCAGTTCTTC.

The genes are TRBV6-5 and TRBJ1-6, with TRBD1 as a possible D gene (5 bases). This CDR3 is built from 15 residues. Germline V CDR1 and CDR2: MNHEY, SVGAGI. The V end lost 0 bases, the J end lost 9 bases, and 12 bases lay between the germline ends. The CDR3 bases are TGTGCCAGCAGTTACTCCAGGGTTGGCTTTTCACCCCTCCACTTT. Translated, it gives CASSYSRVGFSPLHF.

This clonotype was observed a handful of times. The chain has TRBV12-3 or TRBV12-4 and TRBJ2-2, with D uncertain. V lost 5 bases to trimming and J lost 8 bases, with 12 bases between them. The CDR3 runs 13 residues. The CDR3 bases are TGTGCCAGCAGTGAAAACCCTTGGGGGGAGCTGTTTTTT. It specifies CASSENPWGELFF.

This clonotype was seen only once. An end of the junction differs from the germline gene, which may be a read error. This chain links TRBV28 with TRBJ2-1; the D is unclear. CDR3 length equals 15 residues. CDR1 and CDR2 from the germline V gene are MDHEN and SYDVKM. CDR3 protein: CANSRPPALYNEQFF. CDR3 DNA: TGTGCCAACAGTAGGCCACCAGCTCTCTACAATGAGCAGTTCTTC.

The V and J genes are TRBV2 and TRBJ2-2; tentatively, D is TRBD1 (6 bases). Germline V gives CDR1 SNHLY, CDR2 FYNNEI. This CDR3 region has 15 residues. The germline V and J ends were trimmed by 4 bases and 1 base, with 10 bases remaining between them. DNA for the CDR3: TGTGCCAGCAGTGGCGGACAGCTGAACACCGGGGAGCTGTTTTTT. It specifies CASSGGQLNTGELFF.

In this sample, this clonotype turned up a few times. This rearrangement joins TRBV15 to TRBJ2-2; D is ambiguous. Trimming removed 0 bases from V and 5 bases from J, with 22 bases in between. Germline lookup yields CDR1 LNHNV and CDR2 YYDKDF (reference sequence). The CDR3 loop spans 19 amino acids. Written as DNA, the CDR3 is TGTGCCACCAGCAGAGATTGGTTGGAATCGGCCTTTAGAACCGGGGAGCTGTTTTTT. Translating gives CATSRDWLESAFRTGELFF.

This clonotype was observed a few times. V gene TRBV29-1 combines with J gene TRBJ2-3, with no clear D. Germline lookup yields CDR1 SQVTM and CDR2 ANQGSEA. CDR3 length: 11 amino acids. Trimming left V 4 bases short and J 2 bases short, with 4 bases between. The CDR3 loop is CSVVSTDTQYF. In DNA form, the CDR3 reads TGCAGCGTTGTGTCCACAGATACGCAGTATTTT.